What follows are 2 T cell receptor beta chains derived from one specimen sequenced in a study of blood T cells in healthy people across ages. Together with a sample-barcoded 5' primer, a J-beta primer mix was included in a second PCR lasting roughly 7 to 11 cycles. TCRdb processed the 5' RACE reads anew with MiXCR; each CDR3 protein has one entry. The sample has 550,000 to 800,000 distinct CDR3 sequences, 20% to 25% seen once. Sequencing was carried out using blood. The receptors were sampled from a man aged 70 or older in good health.

This chain connects TRBV6-5 to TRBJ2-3, with D maybe TRBD2 (5 bases). V shed 0 bases and J shed 4 bases, with 14 bases lying between them. This CDR3 spans 16 amino acids. CDR1 MNHEY and CDR2 SVGAGI come from the germline V gene. The CDR3 region has the DNA TGTGCCAGCAGTTACTCCATGGAGCGGATACCAGATACGCAGTATTTT. It translates to CASSYSMERIPDTQYF.

The chain joins TRBV7-2 to TRBJ1-4; no reliable D call. CDR1 SGHTA and CDR2 FQGNSA come from the germline V gene. The V end lost 3 bases, the J end lost 0 bases, and 5 bases lay between the germline ends. The CDR3 length is 14 residues. CDR3 protein: CASSFSSTNEKLFF. In DNA form, the CDR3 reads TGTGCCAGCAGCTTTTCCTCAACTAATGAAAAACTGTTTTTT.